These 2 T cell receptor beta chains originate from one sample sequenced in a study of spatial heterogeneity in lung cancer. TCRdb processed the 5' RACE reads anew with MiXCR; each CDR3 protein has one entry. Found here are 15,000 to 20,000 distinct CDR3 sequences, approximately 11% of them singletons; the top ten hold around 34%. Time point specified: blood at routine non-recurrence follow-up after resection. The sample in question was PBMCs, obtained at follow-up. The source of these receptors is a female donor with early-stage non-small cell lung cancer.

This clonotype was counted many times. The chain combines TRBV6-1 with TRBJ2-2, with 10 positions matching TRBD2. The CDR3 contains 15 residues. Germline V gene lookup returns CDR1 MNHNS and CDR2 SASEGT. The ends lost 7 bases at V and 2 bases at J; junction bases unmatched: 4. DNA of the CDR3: TGTGCCAGCATGGGGACTAGCGTAAACACCGGGGAGCTGTTTTTT. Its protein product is CASMGTSVNTGELFF.

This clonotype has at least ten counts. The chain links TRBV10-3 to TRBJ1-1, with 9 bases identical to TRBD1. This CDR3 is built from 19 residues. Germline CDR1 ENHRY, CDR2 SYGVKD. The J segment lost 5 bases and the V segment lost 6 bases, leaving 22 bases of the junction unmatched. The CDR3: CAIRGDILDRGRSGTEAFF. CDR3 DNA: TGTGCCATCAGGGGCGACATCCTGGACAGGGGTAGAAGTGGGACTGAAGCTTTCTTT.